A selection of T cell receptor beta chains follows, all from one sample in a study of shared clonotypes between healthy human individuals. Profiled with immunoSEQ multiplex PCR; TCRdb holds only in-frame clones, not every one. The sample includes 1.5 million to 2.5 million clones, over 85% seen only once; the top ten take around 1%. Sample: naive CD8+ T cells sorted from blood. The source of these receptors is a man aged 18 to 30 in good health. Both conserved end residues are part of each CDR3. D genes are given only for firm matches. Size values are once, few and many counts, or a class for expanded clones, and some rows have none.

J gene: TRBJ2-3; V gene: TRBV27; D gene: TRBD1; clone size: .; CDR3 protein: CASSPQGVTKTDTQYF; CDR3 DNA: TGTGCCAGCAGTCCCCAGGGGGTAACGAAAACAGATACGCAGTATTTT
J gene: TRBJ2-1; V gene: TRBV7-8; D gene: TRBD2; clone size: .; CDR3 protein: CASSFGLAGGDLYNEQFF; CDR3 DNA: TGTGCCAGCAGCTTCGGACTAGCGGGAGGGGATTTATACAATGAGCAGTTCTTC
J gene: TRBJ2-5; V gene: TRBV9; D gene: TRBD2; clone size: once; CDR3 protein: CASSGLAGGPQETQYF; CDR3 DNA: TGTGCCAGCAGCGGTCTAGCGGGGGGCCCGCAAGAGACCCAGTACTTC
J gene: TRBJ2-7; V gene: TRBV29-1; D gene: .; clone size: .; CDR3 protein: CSVEDPQGFMGEQYF; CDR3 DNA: TGCAGCGTTGAAGATCCCCAGGGATTTATGGGGGAGCAGTACTTC
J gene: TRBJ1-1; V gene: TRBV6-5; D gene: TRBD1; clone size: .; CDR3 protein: CASSQQGFTEAFF; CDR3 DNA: TGTGCCAGCAGCCAACAGGGGTTCACTGAAGCTTTCTTT
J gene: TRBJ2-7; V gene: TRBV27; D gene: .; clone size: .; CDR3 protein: CASSSPRGSYEQYF; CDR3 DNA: TGTGCCAGCAGTTCACCCAGGGGTTCCTACGAGCAGTACTTC
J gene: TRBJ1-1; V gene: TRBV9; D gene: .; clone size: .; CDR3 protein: CASSPGPEAVVTEAFF; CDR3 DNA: TGTGCCAGCAGCCCAGGACCGGAGGCCGTTGTTACTGAAGCTTTCTTT
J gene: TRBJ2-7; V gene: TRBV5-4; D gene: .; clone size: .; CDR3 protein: CASSWEVEASYEQYF; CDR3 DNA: TGTGCCAGCAGCTGGGAGGTGGAGGCCTCCTACGAGCAGTACTTC
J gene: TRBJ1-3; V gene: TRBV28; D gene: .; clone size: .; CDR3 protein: CASSFGGAGNTIYF; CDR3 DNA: TGTGCCAGCAGTTTCGGGGGGGCTGGAAACACCATATATTTT
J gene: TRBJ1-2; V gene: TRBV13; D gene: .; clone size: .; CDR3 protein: CASSPTTGVWGYTF; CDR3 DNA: TGTGCCAGCAGCCCAACAACTGGGGTTTGGGGCTACACCTTC
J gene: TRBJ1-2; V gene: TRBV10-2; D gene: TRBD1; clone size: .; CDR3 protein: CASSLGQGEAGYTF; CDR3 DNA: TGCGCCAGCAGCCTAGGACAGGGGGAAGCTGGCTACACCTTC
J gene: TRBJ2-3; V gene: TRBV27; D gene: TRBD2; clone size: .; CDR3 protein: CASSLLAGGGIGQYF; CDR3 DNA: TGTGCCAGCAGCTTACTAGCGGGGGGCGGAATTGGGCAGTATTTT
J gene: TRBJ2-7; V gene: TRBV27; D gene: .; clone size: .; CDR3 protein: CATRGKTSGEQYF; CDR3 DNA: TGTGCCACCCGGGGGAAAACGTCCGGCGAGCAGTACTTC
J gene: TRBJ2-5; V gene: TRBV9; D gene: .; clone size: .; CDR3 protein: CASSYTGLELETQYF; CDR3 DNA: TGTGCCAGCAGTTATACAGGGTTGGAACTGGAGACCCAGTACTTC
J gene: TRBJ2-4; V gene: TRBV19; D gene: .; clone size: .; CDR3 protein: CASSIASVYKNIQYF; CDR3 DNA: TGTGCCAGTAGTATCGCTAGCGTATACAAAAACATTCAGTACTTC
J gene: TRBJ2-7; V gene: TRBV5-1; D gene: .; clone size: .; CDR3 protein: CASSLAGGTGEQYF; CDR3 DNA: TGCGCCAGCAGCTTGGCCGGTGGGACGGGCGAGCAGTACTTC
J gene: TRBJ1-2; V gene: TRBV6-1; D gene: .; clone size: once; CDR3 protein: CASSGSGASTRYGYTF; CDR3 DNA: TGTGCCAGCAGTGGCTCGGGGGCGTCAACTCGCTATGGCTACACCTTC
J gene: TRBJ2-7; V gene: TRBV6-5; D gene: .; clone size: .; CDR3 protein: CASSPSWGDYEQYF; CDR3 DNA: TGTGCCAGCAGCCCGAGTTGGGGGGACTACGAGCAGTACTTC
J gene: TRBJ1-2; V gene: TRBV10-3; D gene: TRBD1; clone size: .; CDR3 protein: CAINPTGYGYTF; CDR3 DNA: TGTGCCATCAATCCGACAGGGTATGGCTACACCTTC
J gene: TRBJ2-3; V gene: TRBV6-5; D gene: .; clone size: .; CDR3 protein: CASSYGGLETDTQYF; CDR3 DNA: TGTGCCAGCAGTTACGGAGGGTTGGAGACAGATACGCAGTATTTT